A single sample gave rise to the 19 T cell receptor beta chains below, sequenced in a study of blood T cell repertoires in COVID-19. Using immunoSEQ multiplex PCR, the repertoire was profiled, and TCRdb retains in-frame clones only, with some absent. The table lists 300,000 to 400,000 clones, 80% to 90% of them singletons, with 1% in the top ten. Sequenced: PBMCs or T cells enriched from blood (not recorded which). The source of these receptors is a man aged 18 to 35 who had recovered from COVID-19.

In its sample, this clone was seen once. The chain employs TRBV6-5 and TRBJ1-2; D remains ambiguous. This CDR3 spans 14 amino acids. Germline CDR1 and CDR2: MNHEY and SVGAGI. Trimming left V 6 bases short and J 4 bases short, with 15 bases between. The CDR3 region is CASRPPAAGYGYTF. DNA of the CDR3: TGTGCCAGCAGACCGCCGGCAGCGGGCTATGGCTACACCTTC.

The gene calls are TRBV28 and TRBJ2-7, with TRBD1 matching 10 bases. The CDR3 covers 16 residues. The V segment lost 1 base and the J segment 4 bases; nucleotides outside the gene matches: 7. Germline-derived CDR1 and CDR2 are MDHEN and SYDVKM. The CDR3 spells CASSLSTGTGVYEQYF. The CDR3 nucleotides are TGTGCCAGCAGTTTATCCACTGGGACAGGGGTGTACGAGCAGTACTTC.

The rearrangement links TRBV27 to TRBJ1-2, with a possible D match to TRBD1 (6 bases). V lost 7 bases to trimming and J lost 2 bases, with 20 bases between them. From germline, CDR1 is MNHEY and CDR2 SMNVEV (reference sequence). The CDR3 consists of 16 residues. The CDR3 DNA sequence: TGTGCCAGCACCTCCTTGGGGATAGGACAGAACTATGGCTACACCTTC. It translates to CASTSLGIGQNYGYTF.

As DNA, the CDR3 is TGCGCCAGCAGCTTGGCCGGACAGAACAATCAGCCCCAGCATTTT. Its protein product is CASSLAGQNNQPQHF. This rearrangement joins TRBV5-1 to TRBJ1-5; D is possibly TRBD1 (6 bases). Germline V lookup: CDR1 SGHRS, CDR2 YFSETQ. The CDR3 extends over 15 amino acids. With 0 bases removed from V and 3 bases from J, the gap between germline ends came to 10 bases.

This clone was detected only once. CDR3 protein: CASSLHVRGQETQYF. The DNA for the CDR3 is TGTGCCAGCAGCTTGCACGTAAGAGGGCAAGAGACCCAGTACTTC. This sequence joins TRBV5-8 and TRBJ2-5; D perhaps matches TRBD2 (5 bases). The CDR3 is 15 residues long. Between the trimmed V and J ends, which lost 1 base and 2 bases, there was a span of 12 bases. CDR1 SGHTS and CDR2 YDEGEE come from the germline V gene.

This chain joins TRBV10-1 and TRBJ1-2; D possibly corresponds to TRBD1 (5 bases). Germline loops: CDR1 WNHNN, CDR2 SYGVQD (reference sequence). The CDR3 is made up of 14 amino acids. The germline V and J ends were trimmed by 6 bases and 4 bases, with 15 bases remaining between them. This CDR3 is CASSPAGRSYGYTF. The CDR3 DNA follows: TGCGCCAGCAGCCCTGCGGGGCGAAGCTATGGCTACACCTTC.

The rearrangement uses TRBV4-2 and TRBJ1-4, with D uncertain. The CDR3 totals 15 residues. Per germline, CDR1 LGHNA and CDR2 YNFKEQ. Trimming left V 0 bases short and J 7 bases short, with 12 bases between. CDR3 nucleotides: TGTGCCAGCAGCCAAGATAGACGACCGGGTGAAAAACTGTTTTTT. This encodes CASSQDRRPGEKLFF.

The chain combines TRBV9 with TRBJ2-3; TRBD1 matches at 8 bases. Per germline, CDR1 SGDLS and CDR2 YYNGEE. This CDR3 spans 15 amino acids. V gave up 4 bases and J gave up 2 bases; unmatched junction bases: 6. The CDR3 DNA reads TGTGCCAGCAGCTCACGACAGGGGTCCACAGATACGCAGTATTTT. It translates to CASSSRQGSTDTQYF.

This clone was detected only once. The J gene is TRBJ2-7, the V gene TRBV11-2; D perhaps matches TRBD2 (6 bases). Between the trimmed V and J ends, which lost 0 bases and 6 bases, there was a span of 9 bases. CDR3 size: 13 residues. Germline V CDR1 and CDR2: SGHAT, FQNNGV. DNA for the CDR3: TGTGCCAGCAGCTTAGATCCGCGGGGCGAGCAGTACTTC. Translation gives CASSLDPRGEQYF.

The rearrangement links TRBV20-1 to TRBJ2-7; 8 bases map to TRBD2. This CDR3 comprises 11 residues. CDR1 and CDR2 (germline): DFQATT, SNEGSKA (reference sequence). This CDR3 is CSASGGHEQYF. As DNA, the CDR3 is TGCAGCGCCTCGGGGGGGCACGAGCAGTACTTC.

This clone was detected a few times. The rearrangement links TRBV6-5 to TRBJ1-4, with 7 bases lining up with TRBD1. CDR3 length: 14 residues. Per the germline V gene, CDR1 is MNHEY and CDR2 is SVGAGI. V shed 7 bases and J 0 bases; nucleotides not matched to a gene: 2. CDR3 bases: TGTGCCAGCAAGGGGGCCGCAACTAATGAAAAACTGTTTTTT. This encodes CASKGAATNEKLFF.

The chain is built from TRBV28 and TRBJ2-7; weak D call: TRBD2 (6 bases). Trimming pared 5 bases from V and 0 bases from J, leaving 11 bases between. There are 14 residues in the CDR3. Germline values: CDR1 MDHEN, CDR2 SYDVKM. CDR3 loop: CASSREPSSYEQYF. The CDR3 DNA follows: TGTGCCAGCAGTCGGGAGCCCTCCTCCTACGAGCAGTACTTC.

DNA of the CDR3: TGTGCCAGCAGCTTACAGGGATTCAATCAGCCCCAGCATTTT. Its translation is CASSLQGFNQPQHF. The genes are TRBV7-2 and TRBJ1-5; D may be TRBD1 (5 bases). Germline V CDR1 and CDR2: SGHTA, FQGNSA. The V end lost 2 bases, the J end lost 3 bases, and 8 bases lay between the germline ends. The CDR3 consists of 14 residues.

The chain uses TRBV28 and TRBJ1-4; 8 bases are a match to TRBD1. This CDR3 region has 17 residues. Germline values: CDR1 MDHEN, CDR2 SYDVKM. Trimming at V came to 2 bases and at J to 6 bases, leaving 11 bases not matched to a gene. The CDR3 bases are TGTGCCAGCAGTTTAGTGGCAGGGGGCGATGTTTATGAAAAACTGTTTTTT. Translated: CASSLVAGGDVYEKLFF.

The chain couples TRBV5-8 to TRBJ2-1; 9 nucleotides align to TRBD1. Germline V gene sequence: CDR1 SGHTS, CDR2 YDEGEE. This CDR3 has 14 residues. J lost 7 bases, V lost 4 bases, and 6 bases had no gene match. The CDR3 region is CASSVGQGRNEQFF. CDR3 DNA sequence: TGTGCCAGCAGCGTAGGACAGGGGAGGAATGAGCAGTTCTTC.

The genes are TRBV28 and TRBJ1-2; D may be TRBD1 (6 bases). The germline CDR1 and CDR2 sequences are MDHEN and SYDVKM. The CDR3 covers 16 residues. V shed 3 bases and J shed 5 bases, with 19 bases lying between them. The DNA for the CDR3 is TGTGCCAGCAGTTTGGGGGGGGCTGGGACAAGTTATGGCTACACCTTC. Protein product: CASSLGGAGTSYGYTF.

The chain recombines TRBV19 with TRBJ1-5, with D maybe TRBD1 (5 bases). The CDR3 has 14 amino acids. Trimming cost V 4 bases and J 1 base, with 8 bases left between them. Germline loops: CDR1 LNHDA, CDR2 SQIVND (reference sequence). DNA of the CDR3: TGTGCCAGTAGTAAATCAGGGAGCAATCAGCCCCAGCATTTT. This encodes CASSKSGSNQPQHF.

The chain uses TRBV11-2 and TRBJ2-7, with 8 bases fitting TRBD1. J gave up 0 bases and V 4 bases, and 5 bases lay outside the gene matches. The CDR3 consists of 15 residues. The V gene's germline CDR1 is SGHAT and CDR2 FQNNGV. CDR3 in amino acids: CASSSTGDFSYEQYF. The CDR3 bases are TGTGCCAGCAGCTCGACAGGGGATTTCTCCTACGAGCAGTACTTC.

In DNA, the CDR3 is TGTGCCAGCAGCCAGGCCCCGGACAGGGCAGCCGGGGAGCTGTTTTTT. It codes for CASSQAPDRAAGELFF. This chain connects TRBV7-9 to TRBJ2-2; TRBD1 matches at 8 bases. CDR3 length equals 16 residues. Germline V gene sequence: CDR1 SEHNR, CDR2 FQNEAQ (reference sequence). V trimming: 5 bases; J trimming: 6 bases; junction bases outside the gene matches: 11.